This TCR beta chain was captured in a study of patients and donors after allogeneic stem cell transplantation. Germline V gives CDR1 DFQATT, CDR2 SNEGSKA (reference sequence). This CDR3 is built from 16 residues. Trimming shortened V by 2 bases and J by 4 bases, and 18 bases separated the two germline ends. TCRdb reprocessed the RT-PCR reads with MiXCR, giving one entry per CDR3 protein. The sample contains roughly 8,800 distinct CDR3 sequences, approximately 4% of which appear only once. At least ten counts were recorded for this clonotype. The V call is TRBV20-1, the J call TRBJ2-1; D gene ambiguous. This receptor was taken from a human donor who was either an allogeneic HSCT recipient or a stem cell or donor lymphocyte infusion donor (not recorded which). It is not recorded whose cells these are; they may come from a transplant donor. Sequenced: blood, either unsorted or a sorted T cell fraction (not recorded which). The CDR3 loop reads CSARTSAPILYNEQFF. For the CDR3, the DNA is TGCAGTGCTAGAACCTCAGCCCCGATTTTATACAATGAGCAGTTCTTC.